This record covers a single TCR beta chain. Germline CDR1 is GTSNPN and CDR2 is SVGIG (reference sequence). Trimming left V 6 bases short and J 6 bases short, with 24 bases between. CDR3 length: 15 amino acids. This specimen belongs to a study of blood T cell repertoires in COVID-19. Study-wide context: Sites across the United States, Italy and Spain contributed samples from acute and convalescent COVID-19. Sample material is recorded as cDNA or gDNA derived from T cells, B-cell-depleted T cells, or PBMCs.

Per the original methods: Scientists estimated how many nucleated cells there were by amplifying reference gene primers. Clones were sequenced by immunoSEQ multiplex PCR, and TCRdb holds only the in-frame ones, with some missing. V and J calls and clone size are copied from that table; D and trimming were computed from the DNA. The repertoire holds some 530,000 clones, with 75% to 90% as singletons. The source material was peripheral blood. The chain combines TRBV30 with TRBJ2-7; perhaps TRBD1 as D (6 bases). The sequence was collected from a human donor in a cohort sampled during active COVID-19. The CDR3 region is CACNLRRDTLLEQYF. For the CDR3, the DNA is TGTGCCTGCAACCTCCGCCGGGACACCCTACTCGAGCAGTACTTC.